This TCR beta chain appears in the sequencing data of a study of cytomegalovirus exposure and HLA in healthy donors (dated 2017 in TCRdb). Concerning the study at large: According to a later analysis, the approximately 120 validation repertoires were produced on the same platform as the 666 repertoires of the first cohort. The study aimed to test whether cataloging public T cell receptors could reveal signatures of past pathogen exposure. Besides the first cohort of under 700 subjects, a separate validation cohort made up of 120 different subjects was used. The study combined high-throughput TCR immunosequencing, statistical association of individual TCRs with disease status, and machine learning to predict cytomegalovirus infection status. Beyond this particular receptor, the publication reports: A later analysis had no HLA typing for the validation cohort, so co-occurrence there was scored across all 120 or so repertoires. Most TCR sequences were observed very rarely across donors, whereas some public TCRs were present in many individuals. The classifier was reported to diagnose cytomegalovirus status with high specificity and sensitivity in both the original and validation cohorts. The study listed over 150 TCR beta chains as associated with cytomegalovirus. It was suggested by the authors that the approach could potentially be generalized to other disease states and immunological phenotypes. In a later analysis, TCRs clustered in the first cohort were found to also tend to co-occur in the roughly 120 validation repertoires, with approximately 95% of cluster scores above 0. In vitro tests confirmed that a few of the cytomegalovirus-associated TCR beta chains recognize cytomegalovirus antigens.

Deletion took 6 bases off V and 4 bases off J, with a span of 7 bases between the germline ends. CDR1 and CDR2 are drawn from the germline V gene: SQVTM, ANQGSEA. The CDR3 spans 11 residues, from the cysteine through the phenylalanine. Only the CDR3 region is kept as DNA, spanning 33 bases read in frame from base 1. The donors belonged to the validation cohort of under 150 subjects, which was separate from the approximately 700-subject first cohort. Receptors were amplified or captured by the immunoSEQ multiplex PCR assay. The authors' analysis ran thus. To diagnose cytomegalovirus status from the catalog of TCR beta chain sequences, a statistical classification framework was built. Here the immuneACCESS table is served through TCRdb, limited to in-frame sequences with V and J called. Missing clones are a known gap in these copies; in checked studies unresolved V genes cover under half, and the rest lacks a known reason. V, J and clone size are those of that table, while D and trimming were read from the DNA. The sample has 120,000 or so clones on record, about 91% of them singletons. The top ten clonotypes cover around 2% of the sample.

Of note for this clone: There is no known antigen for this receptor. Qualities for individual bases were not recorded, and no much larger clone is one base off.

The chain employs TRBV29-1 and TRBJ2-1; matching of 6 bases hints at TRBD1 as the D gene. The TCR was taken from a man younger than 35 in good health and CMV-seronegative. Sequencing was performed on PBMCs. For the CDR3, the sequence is CSVDRYNEQFF. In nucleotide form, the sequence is TGCAGCGTCGACAGGTACAATGAGCAGTTCTTC.